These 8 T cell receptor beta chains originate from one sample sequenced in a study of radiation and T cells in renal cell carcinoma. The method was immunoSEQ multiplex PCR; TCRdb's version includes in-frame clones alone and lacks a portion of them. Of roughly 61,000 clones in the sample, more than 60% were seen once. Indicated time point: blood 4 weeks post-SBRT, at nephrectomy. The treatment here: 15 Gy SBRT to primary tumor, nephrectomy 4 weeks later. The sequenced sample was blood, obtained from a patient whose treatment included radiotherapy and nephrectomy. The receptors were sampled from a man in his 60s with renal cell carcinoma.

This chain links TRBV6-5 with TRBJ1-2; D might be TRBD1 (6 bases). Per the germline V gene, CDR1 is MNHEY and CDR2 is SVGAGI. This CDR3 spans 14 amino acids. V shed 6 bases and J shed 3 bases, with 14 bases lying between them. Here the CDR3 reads CASSPTGPHYGYTF. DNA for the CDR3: TGTGCCAGCAGCCCGACAGGACCGCACTATGGCTACACCTTC.

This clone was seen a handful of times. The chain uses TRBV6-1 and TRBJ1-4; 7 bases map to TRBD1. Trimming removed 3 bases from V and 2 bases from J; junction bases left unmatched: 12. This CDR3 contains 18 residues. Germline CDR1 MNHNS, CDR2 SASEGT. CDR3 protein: CASSEPRQGEGTNEKLFF. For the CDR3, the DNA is TGTGCCAGCAGTGAGCCCCGTCAGGGGGAGGGTACTAATGAAAAACTGTTTTTT.

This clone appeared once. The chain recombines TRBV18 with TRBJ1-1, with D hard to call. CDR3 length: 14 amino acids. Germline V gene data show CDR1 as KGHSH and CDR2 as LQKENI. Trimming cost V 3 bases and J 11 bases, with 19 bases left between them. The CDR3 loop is CASSPSKNEGGAFF. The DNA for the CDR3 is TGTGCCAGCTCACCTTCCAAGAACGAGGGTGGGGCTTTCTTT.

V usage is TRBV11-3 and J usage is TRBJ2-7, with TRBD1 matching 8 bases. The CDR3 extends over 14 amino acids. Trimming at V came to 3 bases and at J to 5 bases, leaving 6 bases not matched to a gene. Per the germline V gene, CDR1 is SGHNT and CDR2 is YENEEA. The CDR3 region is CASSFNRGSDEQYV. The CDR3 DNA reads TGTGCCAGCAGCTTCAACAGGGGGAGCGACGAGCAGTACGTC.

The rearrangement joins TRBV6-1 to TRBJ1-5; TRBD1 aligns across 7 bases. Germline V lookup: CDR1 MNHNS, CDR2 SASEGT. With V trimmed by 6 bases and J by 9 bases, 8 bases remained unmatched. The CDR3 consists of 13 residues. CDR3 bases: TGTGCCAGCAGAGGGACAGAGGGGGTGCCCCAGCATTTT. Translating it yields CASRGTEGVPQHF.

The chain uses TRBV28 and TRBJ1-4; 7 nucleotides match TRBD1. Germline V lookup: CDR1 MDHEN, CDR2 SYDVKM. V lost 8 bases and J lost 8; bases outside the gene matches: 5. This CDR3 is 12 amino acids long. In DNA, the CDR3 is TGTGCCAGCTACAGGGGTAGCGAAAAACTGTTTTTT. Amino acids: CASYRGSEKLFF.

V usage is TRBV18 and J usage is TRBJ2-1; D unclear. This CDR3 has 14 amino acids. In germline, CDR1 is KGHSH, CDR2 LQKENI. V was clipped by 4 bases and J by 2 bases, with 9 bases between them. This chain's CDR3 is CASSRLTTYNEQFF. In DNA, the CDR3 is TGTGCCAGCTCACGTCTCACGACCTACAATGAGCAGTTCTTC.

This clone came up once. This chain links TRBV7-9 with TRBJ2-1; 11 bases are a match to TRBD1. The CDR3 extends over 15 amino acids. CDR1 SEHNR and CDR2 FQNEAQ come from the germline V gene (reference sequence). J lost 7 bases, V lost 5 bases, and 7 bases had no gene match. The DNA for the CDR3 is TGTGCCAGCAGCCTTGGACAGGGGGCAAGAAATGAGCAGTTCTTC. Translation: CASSLGQGARNEQFF.